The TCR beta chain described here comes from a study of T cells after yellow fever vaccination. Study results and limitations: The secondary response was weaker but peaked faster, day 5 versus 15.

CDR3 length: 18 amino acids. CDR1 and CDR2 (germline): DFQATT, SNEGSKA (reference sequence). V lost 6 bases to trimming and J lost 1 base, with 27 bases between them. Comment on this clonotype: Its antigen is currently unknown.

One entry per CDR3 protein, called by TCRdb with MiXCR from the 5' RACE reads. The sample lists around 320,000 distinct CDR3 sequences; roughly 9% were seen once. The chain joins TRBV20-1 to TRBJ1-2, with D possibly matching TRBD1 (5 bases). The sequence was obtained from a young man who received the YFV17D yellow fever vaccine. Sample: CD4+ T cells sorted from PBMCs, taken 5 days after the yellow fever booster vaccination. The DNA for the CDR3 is TGCAGTGCCTCCTTCCCCCGGGGACGCAGAGACAGTAACTATGGCTACACCTTC. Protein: CSASFPRGRRDSNYGYTF.